This entry lists 2 T cell receptor beta chains sequenced from one sample in a study of cytomegalovirus exposure and HLA in healthy donors. In the PCR, 60 Vbeta and 13 Jbeta primers were used. Assay: immunoSEQ multiplex PCR; the TCRdb copy retains only in-frame clones and omits some. Among around 190,000 clones, approximately 80% were seen once, and the ten largest hold roughly 3%. Sequencing was performed on PBMCs. The origin of the receptors is a young woman in good health and CMV-seronegative.

The chain has TRBV6-1 and TRBJ2-1; 14 nucleotides align to TRBD2. The CDR3 runs to 19 residues. V was clipped by 3 bases and J by 8 bases; unmatched bases: 15. Germline V gives CDR1 MNHNS, CDR2 SASEGT. CDR3 region: CASSDVPGGGTSGRYEQFF. The CDR3 bases are TGTGCCAGCAGTGATGTCCCTGGGGGGGGGACTAGCGGGAGATATGAGCAGTTCTTC.

This chain links TRBV5-1 with TRBJ1-6; 9 bases match TRBD1. V shed 4 bases and J 6 bases; nucleotides not matched to a gene: 5. The germline CDR1 and CDR2 sequences are SGHRS and YFSETQ. The CDR3 length is 15 residues. The CDR3 here is CASSTLQGANSPLHF. CDR3 nucleotides: TGCGCCAGCAGCACTTTACAGGGGGCTAATTCACCCCTCCACTTT.